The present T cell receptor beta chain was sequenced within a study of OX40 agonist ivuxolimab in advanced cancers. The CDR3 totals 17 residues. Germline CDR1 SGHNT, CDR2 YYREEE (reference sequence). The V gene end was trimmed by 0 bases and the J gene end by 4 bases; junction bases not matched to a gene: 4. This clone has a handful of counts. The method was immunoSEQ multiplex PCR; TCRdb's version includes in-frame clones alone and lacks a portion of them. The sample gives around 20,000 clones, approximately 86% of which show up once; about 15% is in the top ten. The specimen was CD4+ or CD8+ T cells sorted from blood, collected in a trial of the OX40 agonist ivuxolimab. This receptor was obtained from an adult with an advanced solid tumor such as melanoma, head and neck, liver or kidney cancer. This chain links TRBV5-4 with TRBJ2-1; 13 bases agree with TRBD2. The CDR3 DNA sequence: TGTGCCAGCAGCTTGGCAACTAGCGGGAGGGGTTACAATGAGCAGTTCTTC. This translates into CASSLATSGRGYNEQFF.